The 10 T cell receptor beta chains given below trace back to one sample, sequenced in a study of technical replicates of blood from a handful of donors. Produced via immunoSEQ multiplex PCR; TCRdb's table is partial and in-frame only. The profile shows around 100,000 clones, just under 95% of them singletons. The source material was T cells isolated from PBMCs. Receptor source: a human donor in good health.

The chain has TRBV29-1 and TRBJ1-5; D gene ambiguous. CDR1 is SQVTM, CDR2 ANQGSEA, per germline. The germline V and J ends were trimmed by 4 bases and 1 base, with 5 bases remaining between them. This CDR3 spans 12 amino acids. CDR3 amino acids: CSVALSNQPQHF. Written as DNA, the CDR3 is TGCAGCGTTGCACTGAGCAATCAGCCCCAGCATTTT.

V and J are TRBV28 and TRBJ1-2, with D perhaps matching TRBD1 (6 bases). Trimming removed 6 bases from V and 1 base from J, with 15 bases in between. Germline V CDR1 and CDR2: MDHEN, SYDVKM. The CDR3 is 15 amino acids. The CDR3 sequence is CASSLTLQGNYGYTF. The DNA for the CDR3 is TGTGCCAGCAGCCTCACTTTACAGGGTAACTATGGCTACACCTTC.

This chain uses TRBV7-2 with TRBJ2-3; 12 nucleotides match TRBD2. Looked up from germline, CDR1 is SGHTA and CDR2 is FQGNSA. This CDR3 has 16 amino acids. Germline trimming cut 2 bases from V and 1 base from J; bases unmatched to any gene: 1. In nucleotides, the CDR3 is TGTGCCAGCAGCTTACTAGCGGGAGGGGGCACAGATACGCAGTATTTT. Translating gives CASSLLAGGGTDTQYF.

The rearrangement uses TRBV5-4 and TRBJ1-4, with D tentatively TRBD1 (5 bases). The V gene's germline CDR1 is SGHNT and CDR2 YYREEE (reference sequence). V lost 4 bases and J lost 5, with 15 bases in between. The CDR3 spans 15 residues. The DNA for the CDR3 is TGTGCCAGCAGCGATGGAGGGCGGGGGAATGAAAAACTGTTTTTT. Amino acids: CASSDGGRGNEKLFF.

The chain carries TRBV11-2 and TRBJ2-7; D might be TRBD1 (5 bases). Trimming stripped 0 bases from V and 7 bases from J, with 10 bases between. The CDR3 sequence is 13 residues long. From germline, CDR1 is SGHAT and CDR2 FQNNGV. The CDR3 spells CASSLDLDIEQYF. CDR3 DNA sequence: TGTGCCAGCAGCTTAGATTTGGACATTGAGCAGTACTTC.

The chain is built from TRBV18 and TRBJ2-5; D might be TRBD1 (5 bases). Germline-derived CDR1 and CDR2 are KGHSH and LQKENI. Trimming took 3 bases from V and 4 from J, leaving 9 bases between them. The CDR3 sequence is 13 residues long. For the CDR3, the DNA is TGTGCCAGCTCACCGAGAGACAGAGAGACCCAGTACTTC. As protein: CASSPRDRETQYF. Variable domain in full (rest from reference TRBV18 and TRBJ2-5): NAGVMQNPRHLVRRRGQEARLRCSPMKGHSHVYWYRQLPEEGLKFMVYLQKENIIDESGMPKERFSAEFPKEGPSILRIQQVVRGDSAAYFCASSPRDRETQYFGPGTRLLVL.

The chain combines TRBV19 with TRBJ2-7, with D possibly being TRBD2 (5 bases). Germline V gene data show CDR1 as LNHDA and CDR2 as SQIVND (reference sequence). Trimming removed 6 bases at V and 0 bases at J, with 12 bases between. The CDR3 is 14 amino acids. CDR3 bases: TGTGCCAGTAGCCGGGGTACAGTCTCCTACGAGCAGTACTTC. It translates to CASSRGTVSYEQYF.

The chain recombines TRBV9 with TRBJ2-1; 10 bases fit TRBD2. The V gene end was trimmed by 7 bases and the J gene end by 3 bases; junction bases not matched to a gene: 16. This CDR3 has 18 amino acids. Germline V gene lookup returns CDR1 SGDLS and CDR2 YYNGEE. The CDR3 sequence: CASGSGTSATYNYNEQFF. The CDR3 DNA reads TGTGCCAGCGGCTCCGGGACTAGCGCCACTTATAACTACAATGAGCAGTTCTTC. The variable domain in full, with the rest retrieved from reference TRBV9 and TRBJ2-1, is DSGVTQTPKHLITATGQRVTLRCSPRSGDLSVYWYQQSLDQGLQFLIQYYNGEERAKGNILERFSAQQFPDLHSELNLSSLELGDSALYFCASGSGTSATYNYNEQFFGPGTRLTVL.

The V call is TRBV27, the J call TRBJ2-7; tentatively, D is TRBD2 (6 bases). Germline values: CDR1 MNHEY, CDR2 SMNVEV (reference sequence). V was pared by 5 bases and J by 3 bases, with 17 bases between. The CDR3 has 15 amino acids. CDR3 protein: CASSRPSTSYYEQYF. The CDR3 DNA is TGTGCCAGCAGTCGCCCCTCCACTAGCTACTACGAGCAGTACTTC.

This sequence joins TRBV4-2 and TRBJ2-7; the match to TRBD2 covers 8 bases. CDR1 and CDR2 (germline): LGHNA, YNFKEQ. CDR3 length equals 13 residues. Trimming removed 4 bases from V and 4 bases from J; junction bases left unmatched: 3. CDR3 nucleotides: TGTGCCAGCAGCCCGGGACTAGAATACGAGCAGTACTTC. It codes for CASSPGLEYEQYF.